This T cell receptor (beta chain) was captured in a study of cytomegalovirus exposure and HLA in healthy donors. Background on the study: When 300 to 500 donors were genotyped, just over 80% of them were found to fall in the Caucasian-associated ancestry cluster.

This CDR3 has 13 residues. J was trimmed by 4 bases and V by 3 bases; bases with no gene match: 3. Germline V gene lookup returns CDR1 SGHVS and CDR2 FQNEAQ. Study findings and constraints: Reported results showed that the classifier diagnosed cytomegalovirus status with high specificity and sensitivity.

Worth noting for this clone: The target antigen is unknown.

In the PCR, 60 Vbeta and 13 Jbeta primers were used. Using immunoSEQ multiplex PCR, the repertoire was profiled, and TCRdb retains in-frame clones only, with some absent. Among some 110,000 clones listed, under 85% were seen once. This chain connects TRBV7-8 to TRBJ2-7, with TRBD1 identical over 7 bases. Specimen: PBMCs. The receptor was derived from a woman in her forties in good health and CMV-seropositive. CDR3 coding DNA: TGTGCCAGCAGCTTCACAGGGGCTTACGAGCAGTACTTC. Protein sequence: CASSFTGAYEQYF.